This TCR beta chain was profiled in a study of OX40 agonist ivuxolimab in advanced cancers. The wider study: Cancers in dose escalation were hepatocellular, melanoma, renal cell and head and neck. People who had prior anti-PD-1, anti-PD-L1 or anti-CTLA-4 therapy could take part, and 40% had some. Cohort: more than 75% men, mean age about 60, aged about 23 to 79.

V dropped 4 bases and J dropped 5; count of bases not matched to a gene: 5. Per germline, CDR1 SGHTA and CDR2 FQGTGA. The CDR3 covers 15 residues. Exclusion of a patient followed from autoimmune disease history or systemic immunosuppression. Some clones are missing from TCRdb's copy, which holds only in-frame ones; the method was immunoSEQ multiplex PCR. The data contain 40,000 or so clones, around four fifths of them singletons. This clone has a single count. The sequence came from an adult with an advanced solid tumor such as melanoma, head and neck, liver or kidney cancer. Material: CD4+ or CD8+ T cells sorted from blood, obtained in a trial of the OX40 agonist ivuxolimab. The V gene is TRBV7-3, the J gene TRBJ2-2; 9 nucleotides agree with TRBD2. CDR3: CASSSGTSSTGELFF. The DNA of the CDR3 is TGTGCCAGCAGCTCCGGGACTAGCAGTACCGGGGAGCTGTTTTTT. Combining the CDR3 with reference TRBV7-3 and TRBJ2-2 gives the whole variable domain GAGVSQTPSNKVTEKGKYVELRCDPISGHTALYWYRQSLGQGPEFLIYFQGTGAADDSGLPNDRFFAVRPEGSVSTLKIQRTERGDSAVYLCASSSGTSSTGELFFGEGSRLTVL.